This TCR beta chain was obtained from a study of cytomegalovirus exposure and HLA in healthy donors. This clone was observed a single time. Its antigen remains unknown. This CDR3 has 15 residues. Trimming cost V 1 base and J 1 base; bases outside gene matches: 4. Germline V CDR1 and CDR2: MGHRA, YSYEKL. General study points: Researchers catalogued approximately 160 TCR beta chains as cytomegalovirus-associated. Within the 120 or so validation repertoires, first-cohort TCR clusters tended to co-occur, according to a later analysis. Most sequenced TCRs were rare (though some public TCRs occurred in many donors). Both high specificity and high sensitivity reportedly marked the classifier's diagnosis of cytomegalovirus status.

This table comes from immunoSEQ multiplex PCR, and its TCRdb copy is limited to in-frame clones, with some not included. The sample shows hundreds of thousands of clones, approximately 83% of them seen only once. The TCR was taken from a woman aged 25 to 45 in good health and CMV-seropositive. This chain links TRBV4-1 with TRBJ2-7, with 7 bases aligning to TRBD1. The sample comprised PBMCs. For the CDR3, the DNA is TGCGCCAGCAGCCAAGGGGACAGCTTATCCTACGAGCAGTACTTC. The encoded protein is CASSQGDSLSYEQYF.